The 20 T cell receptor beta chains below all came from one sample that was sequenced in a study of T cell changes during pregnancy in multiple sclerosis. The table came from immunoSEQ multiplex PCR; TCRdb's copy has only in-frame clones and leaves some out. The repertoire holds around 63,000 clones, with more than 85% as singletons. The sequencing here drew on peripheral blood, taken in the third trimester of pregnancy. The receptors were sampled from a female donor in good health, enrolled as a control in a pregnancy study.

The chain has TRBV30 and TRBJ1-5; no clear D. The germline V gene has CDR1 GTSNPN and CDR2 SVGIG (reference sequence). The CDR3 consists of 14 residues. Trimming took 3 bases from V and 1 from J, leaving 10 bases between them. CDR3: CAWRAGGSNQPQHF. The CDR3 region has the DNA TGTGCCTGGAGGGCCGGCGGCAGCAATCAGCCCCAGCATTTT.

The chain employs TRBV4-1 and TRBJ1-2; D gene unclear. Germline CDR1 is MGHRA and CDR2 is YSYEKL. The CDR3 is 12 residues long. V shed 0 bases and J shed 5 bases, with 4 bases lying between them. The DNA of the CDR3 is TGCGCCAGCAGCCAAGATCGGTATGGCTACACCTTC. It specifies CASSQDRYGYTF.

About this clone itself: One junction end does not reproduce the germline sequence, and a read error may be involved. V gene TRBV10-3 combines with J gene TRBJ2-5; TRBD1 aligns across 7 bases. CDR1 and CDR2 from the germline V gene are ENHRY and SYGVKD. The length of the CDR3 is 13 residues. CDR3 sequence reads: CATTWDSQETQYF. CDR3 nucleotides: TGCGCGACAACTTGGGACAGCCAAGAGACCCAGTACTTC.

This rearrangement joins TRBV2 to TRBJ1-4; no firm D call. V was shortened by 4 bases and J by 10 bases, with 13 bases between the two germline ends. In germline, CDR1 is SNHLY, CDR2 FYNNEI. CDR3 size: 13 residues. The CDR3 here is CASSVVELGKLFF. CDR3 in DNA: TGTGCCAGCAGTGTGGTGGAGTTGGGAAAACTGTTTTTT.

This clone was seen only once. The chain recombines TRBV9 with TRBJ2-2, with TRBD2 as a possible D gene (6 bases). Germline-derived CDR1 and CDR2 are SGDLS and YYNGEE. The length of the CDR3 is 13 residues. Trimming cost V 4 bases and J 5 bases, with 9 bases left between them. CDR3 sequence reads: CASSPGLTGELFF. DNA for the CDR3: TGTGCCAGCAGCCCGGGACTTACCGGGGAGCTGTTTTTT.

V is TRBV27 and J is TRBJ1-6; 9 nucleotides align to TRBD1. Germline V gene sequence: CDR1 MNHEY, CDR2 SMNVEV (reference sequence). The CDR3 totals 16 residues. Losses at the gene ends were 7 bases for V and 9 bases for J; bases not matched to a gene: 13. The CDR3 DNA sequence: TGTGCCAGCACCAACTATCCGGGACAGGGATTTTCACCCCTCCACTTT. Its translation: CASTNYPGQGFSPLHF.

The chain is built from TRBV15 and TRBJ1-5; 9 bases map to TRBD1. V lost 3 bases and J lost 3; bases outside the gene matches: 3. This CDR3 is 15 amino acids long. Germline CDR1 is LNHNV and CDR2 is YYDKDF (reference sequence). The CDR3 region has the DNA TGTGCCACCAGCAGGGGGACAGGGTACAATCAGCCCCAGCATTTT. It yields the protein CATSRGTGYNQPQHF.

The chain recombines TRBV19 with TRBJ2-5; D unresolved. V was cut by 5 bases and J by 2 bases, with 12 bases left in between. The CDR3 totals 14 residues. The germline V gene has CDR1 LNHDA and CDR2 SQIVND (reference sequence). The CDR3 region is CASSGRVTQETQYF. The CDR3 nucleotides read TGTGCCAGTAGTGGCCGGGTCACGCAAGAGACCCAGTACTTC.

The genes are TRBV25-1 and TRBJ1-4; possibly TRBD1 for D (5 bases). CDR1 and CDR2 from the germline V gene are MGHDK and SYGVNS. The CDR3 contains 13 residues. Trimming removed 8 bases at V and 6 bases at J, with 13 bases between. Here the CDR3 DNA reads TGTGCCAGCGGTGGCAGGGATTATGAAAAACTGTTTTTT. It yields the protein CASGGRDYEKLFF.

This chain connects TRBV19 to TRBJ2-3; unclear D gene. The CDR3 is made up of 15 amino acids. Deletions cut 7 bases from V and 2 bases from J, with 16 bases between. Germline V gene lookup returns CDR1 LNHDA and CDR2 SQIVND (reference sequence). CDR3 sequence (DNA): TGTGCCAGTACCCTGGATGGCAGGTTCACAGATACGCAGTATTTT. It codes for CASTLDGRFTDTQYF.

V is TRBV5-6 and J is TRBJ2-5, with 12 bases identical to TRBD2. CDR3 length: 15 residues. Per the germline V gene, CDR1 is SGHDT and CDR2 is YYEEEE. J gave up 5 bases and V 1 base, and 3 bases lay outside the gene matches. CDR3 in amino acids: CASSLTSGRYETQYF. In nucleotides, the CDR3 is TGTGCCAGCAGCTTGACTAGCGGGAGGTACGAGACCCAGTACTTC.

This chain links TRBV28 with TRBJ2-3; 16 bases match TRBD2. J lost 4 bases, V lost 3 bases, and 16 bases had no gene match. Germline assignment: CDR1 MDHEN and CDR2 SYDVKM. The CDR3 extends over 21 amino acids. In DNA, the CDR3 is TGTGCCAGCAGTTTCCTTGGGTCCGGGACTAGCGGGAGGGCCGTAGCAGATACGCAGTATTTT. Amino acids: CASSFLGSGTSGRAVADTQYF. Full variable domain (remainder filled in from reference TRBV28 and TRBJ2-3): DVKVTQSSRYLVKRTGEKVFLECVQDMDHENMFWYRQDPGLGLRLIYFSYDVKMKEKGDIPEGYSVSREKKERFSLILESASTNQTSMYLCASSFLGSGTSGRAVADTQYFGPGTRLTVL.

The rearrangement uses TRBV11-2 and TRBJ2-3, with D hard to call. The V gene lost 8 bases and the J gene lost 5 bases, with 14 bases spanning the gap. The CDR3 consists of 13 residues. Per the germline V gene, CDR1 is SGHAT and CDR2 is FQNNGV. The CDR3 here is CASLGGDVDTQYF. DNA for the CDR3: TGTGCCAGCCTCGGTGGAGACGTAGATACGCAGTATTTT.

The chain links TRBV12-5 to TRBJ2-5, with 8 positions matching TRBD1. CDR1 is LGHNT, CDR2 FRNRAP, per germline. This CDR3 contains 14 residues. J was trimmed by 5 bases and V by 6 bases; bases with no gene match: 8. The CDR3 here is CASGRSGGRETQYF. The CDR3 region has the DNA TGTGCTAGTGGACGTTCAGGGGGCCGGGAGACCCAGTACTTC.

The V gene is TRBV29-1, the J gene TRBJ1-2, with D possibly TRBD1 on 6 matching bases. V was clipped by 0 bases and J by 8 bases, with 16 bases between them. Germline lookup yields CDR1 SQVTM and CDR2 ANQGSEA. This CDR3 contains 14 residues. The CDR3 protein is CSVEDLESGTGYTF. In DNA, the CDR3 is TGCAGCGTTGAAGATTTGGAATCCGGGACAGGCTACACCTTC.

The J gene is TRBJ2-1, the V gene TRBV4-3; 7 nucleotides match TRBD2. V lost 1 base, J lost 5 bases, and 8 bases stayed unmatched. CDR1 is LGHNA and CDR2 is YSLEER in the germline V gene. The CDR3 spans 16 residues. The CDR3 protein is CASSQGFGEGNNEQFF. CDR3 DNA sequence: TGCGCCAGCAGCCAAGGATTCGGGGAGGGCAACAATGAGCAGTTCTTC.

CDR3 nucleotides: TGTGCCAGCAGCTCCTCTGAAAGCGATGGAAACACTGAAGCTTTCTTT. It is translated as CASSSSESDGNTEAFF. The J gene is TRBJ1-1, the V gene TRBV7-8; no definite D call. The CDR3 is made up of 16 amino acids. V lost 4 bases, J lost 2 bases, and 17 bases lay in between. Looked up from germline, CDR1 is SGHVS and CDR2 is FQNEAQ.

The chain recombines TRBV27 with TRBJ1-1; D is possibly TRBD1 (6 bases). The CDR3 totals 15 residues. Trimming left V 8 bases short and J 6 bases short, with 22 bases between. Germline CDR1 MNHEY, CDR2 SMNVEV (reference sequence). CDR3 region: CASQGSNLGDAEAFF. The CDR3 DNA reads TGTGCCAGCCAGGGGTCCAACTTAGGTGACGCTGAAGCTTTCTTT.

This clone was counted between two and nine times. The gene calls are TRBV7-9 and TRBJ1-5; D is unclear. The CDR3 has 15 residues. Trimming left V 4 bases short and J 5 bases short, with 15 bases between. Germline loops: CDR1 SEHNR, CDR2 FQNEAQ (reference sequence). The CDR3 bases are TGTGCCAGCAGCTCCGCACTTACCCGGGATCAGCCCCAGCATTTT. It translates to CASSSALTRDQPQHF.

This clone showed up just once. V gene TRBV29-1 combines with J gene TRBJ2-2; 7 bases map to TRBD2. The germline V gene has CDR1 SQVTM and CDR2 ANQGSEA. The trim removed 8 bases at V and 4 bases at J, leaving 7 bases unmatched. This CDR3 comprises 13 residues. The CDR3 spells CSSRAGSTGELFF. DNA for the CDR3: TGCAGCTCAAGAGCGGGGAGCACCGGGGAGCTGTTTTTT.